These T cell receptor beta chains were read from a single sample in a study of shared clonotypes between healthy human individuals. Method: immunoSEQ multiplex PCR; TCRdb's copy keeps in-frame clones and lacks some. The table records 2 million to 2.5 million clones, 80% to 95% of them present only once. Sequenced sample: naive CD4+ T cells from PBMCs. The receptors here all came from a man aged 18 to 29 in good health. Some clones in this sample may be carry-over from other donors' samples. The CDR3 runs from the conserved cysteine through the conserved F or W. Each record gives: CDR3 length, D gene, J gene, clone size, V gene, CDR3 protein, CDR3 DNA. The D gene is left open where the match is weak. Rows may omit the clone size; those that give it use once, few, many or a size class.

>13|-|TRBJ1-1|-|TRBV2
CASNQIGNTEAFF
TGTGCCAGCAACCAGATAGGGAACACTGAAGCTTTCTTT
>13|-|TRBJ1-5|-|TRBV10-3
CAISEGRNQPQHF
TGTGCCATCAGTGAGGGTCGGAATCAGCCCCAGCATTTT
>17|TRBD1|TRBJ2-6|-|TRBV28
CASSPGQGASGANVLTF
TGTGCCAGCAGTCCGGGACAGGGGGCTTCTGGGGCCAACGTCCTGACTTTC
>14|-|TRBJ1-2|-|TRBV14
CASSQGQGPPVRTF
TGTGCCAGCAGCCAAGGGCAAGGCCCTCCGGTCCGCACCTTC
>14|-|TRBJ1-5|-|TRBV10-3
CAINSGGGNQPQHF
TGTGCCATCAATTCTGGGGGTGGCAATCAGCCCCAGCATTTT
>13|TRBD2|TRBJ2-1|-|TRBV7-2
CASSFRGGNEQFF
TGTGCCAGCAGCTTTCGCGGGGGGAATGAGCAGTTCTTC
>14|-|TRBJ1-1|few|TRBV7-9
CASSLATKDTEAFF
TGTGCCAGCAGCTTAGCCACCAAGGACACTGAAGCTTTCTTT
>16|-|TRBJ1-1|-|TRBV21-1
CASSKVNEFGNTEAFF
TGTGCCAGCAGCAAAGTAAACGAGTTCGGGAACACTGAAGCTTTCTTT
>14|TRBD1|TRBJ2-7|-|TRBV10-1
CASSGQGKFYEQYF
TGCGCCAGCAGTGGACAGGGAAAGTTCTACGAGCAGTACTTC
>16|TRBD2|TRBJ2-7|-|TRBV5-1
CASRVGSSGAAYEQYF
TGCGCCAGCAGAGTGGGAAGTAGCGGGGCCGCCTACGAGCAGTACTTC
>14|-|TRBJ1-1|-|TRBV5-1
CASSLDSSNTEAFF
TGCGCCAGCAGCCTGGACAGCTCGAACACTGAAGCTTTCTTT